These T cell receptor beta chains were read from a single sample in a study of regulatory T cells in long-lasting Graves disease. TCRdb re-derived calls from the multiplex PCR reads in MiXCR, one entry per CDR3 protein. Altogether about 430,000 distinct CDR3 sequences are present, around 16% being singletons, with the ten largest covering about 8%. These data were likewise used in another study, on T cells in Graves' hyperthyroidism and ophthalmopathy.

The input for sequencing was peripheral blood mononuclear cells (PBMCs), taken at new diagnosis, from a patient treated with antithyroid drugs. Receptors were obtained from a woman aged 40 to 55 with Graves disease. The CDR3 runs from the conserved cysteine through the conserved F or W. Each record gives: D gene, clone size, J gene, CDR3 length, V gene, CDR3 DNA, CDR3 protein. A D gene is named only where the DNA matches it firmly. Only part of the rows carry a size: once, few, many, or a class if the clone is expanded.

>-|-|TRBJ1-1|14|TRBV7-6
TGTGCCAGCAGCCGGAGGGAGGGGCTGGCTGAAGCTTTCTTT
CASSRREGLAEAFF
>-|many|TRBJ2-3|14|TRBV27
TGTGCCACCTTCTCGAGGGGCGAGACAGATACGCAGTATTTT
CATFSRGETDTQYF
>TRBD2|many|TRBJ2-3|19|TRBV12-3/TRBV12-4
TGTGCCAGCAGTTTGGATAGGGCTAGCGGGCGGTATCGGACAGATACGCAGTATTTT
CASSLDRASGRYRTDTQYF
>-|many|TRBJ2-5|13|TRBV28
TGTGCCAGCACTCGTGGGGGCCAAGAGACCCAGTACTTC
CASTRGGQETQYF
>-|-|TRBJ1-4|12|TRBV28
TGTGCCAGCGGTTCGTTAGGTGAAAAACTGTTTTTT
CASGSLGEKLFF
>-|-|TRBJ2-5|13|TRBV5-1
TGCGCCAGCAGCTTGTGGCAGCAAGAGACCCAGTACTTC
CASSLWQQETQYF
>TRBD1|-|TRBJ1-2|20|TRBV5-6
TGTGCCAGCAGCTCAGCTTACCCGAGGCAGGGGGTAGATCAGGTCTATGGCTACACCTTC
CASSSAYPRQGVDQVYGYTF
>-|few|TRBJ2-3|15|TRBV20-1
TGCAGTGCTACCCCCTCAGGGCTGAGCACAGATACGCAGTATTTT
CSATPSGLSTDTQYF
>TRBD1|few|TRBJ2-7|16|TRBV10-2
TGCGCCAGCAGTGAGTCTTTGGGGACAGGATACTACGAGCAGTACTTC
CASSESLGTGYYEQYF
>TRBD2|-|TRBJ2-5|14|TRBV20-1
TGCAGTGCCTCGGACACGGGGGGTTATGAGACCCAGTACTTC
CSASDTGGYETQYF
>TRBD2|-|TRBJ2-2|16|TRBV30
TGTGCCTGGAGTGCTAGCAGCGGGAGTGTCACCGGGGAGCTGTTTTTT
CAWSASSGSVTGELFF
>-|few|TRBJ2-7|12|TRBV28
TGTGCCAGCAGATCCTTTTCCTACGAGCAGTACTTC
CASRSFSYEQYF
>TRBD2|many|TRBJ2-5|15|TRBV5-5
TGTGCCAGCAGCCTGACTAGCGTGTACCAAGAGACCCAGTACTTC
CASSLTSVYQETQYF
>TRBD2|few|TRBJ2-1|19|TRBV5-8
TGTGCCAGCAGCTTGGCGGGGACTAGCGGGAGATGGGTCCGGGGTGAGCAGTTCTTC
CASSLAGTSGRWVRGEQFF
>-|many|TRBJ2-7|14|TRBV11-2
TGTGCCAGCAGCCCAATCAGGGGTGGTTACGAGCAGTACTTC
CASSPIRGGYEQYF
>-|many|TRBJ1-3|17|TRBV28
TGTGCCAGCAGCTCCTTGCAGGGTTCAAGCTCTGGAAACACCATATATTTT
CASSSLQGSSSGNTIYF
>-|-|TRBJ2-1|17|TRBV6-6
TGTGCCAGCAGTTACTCGACCGGACAGAGGGTCTCAGATGAGCAGTTCTTC
CASSYSTGQRVSDEQFF
>TRBD2|many|TRBJ2-2|18|TRBV25-1
TGTGCCAGCAGTGAATACTTTGTAGCGGGAGGGCCCGTCGGGGAGCTGTTTTTT
CASSEYFVAGGPVGELFF
>-|many|TRBJ1-5|15|TRBV2
TGTGCCAGCAATACAGAAGGTATAAACAATCAGCCCCAGCATTTT
CASNTEGINNQPQHF
>-|-|TRBJ1-5|12|TRBV10-3
TGTGCCGCCGGGGCGGGCAATCAGCCCCAGCATTTT
CAAGAGNQPQHF
>-|-|TRBJ2-1|13|TRBV29-1
TGCAGCTTCCCGGACACTTCCTACAATGAGCAGTTCTTC
CSFPDTSYNEQFF
>TRBD2|many|TRBJ2-1|17|TRBV27
TGTGCCAGCAAGATGACTAGCGGCTTAAGCTCCTACAATGAGCAGTTCTTC
CASKMTSGLSSYNEQFF
>-|many|TRBJ2-7|12|TRBV3-1
TGTGCCAGCAGCCAAGATGCGGGCGAGCAGTACTTC
CASSQDAGEQYF
>-|many|TRBJ1-5|12|TRBV20-1
TGCAGTGCTCGGGCCGGTAGGCAGCCCCAGCATTTT
CSARAGRQPQHF
>TRBD1|many|TRBJ2-5|14|TRBV20-1
TGCAGTGCTAGGCCCACAGGGGGAGGAGAGACCCAGTACTTC
CSARPTGGGETQYF
>TRBD2|few|TRBJ2-2|17|TRBV5-6
TGTGCCAGCAGCTTGTTGCGCGGGAGGGCACTCACCGGGGAGCTGTTTTTT
CASSLLRGRALTGELFF
>TRBD1|few|TRBJ2-1|13|TRBV10-3
TGTGCCATCGGGACAGGATCCTACAATGAGCAGTTCTTC
CAIGTGSYNEQFF
>-|many|TRBJ2-1|13|TRBV12-5
TGTGCTAGTGGTTTGCTTAGCGTCAATGAGCAGTTCTTC
CASGLLSVNEQFF
>-|many|TRBJ2-4|16|TRBV15
TGTGCCACCAGCAGAGAAAGGGACTCGTCCCAAAACATTCAGTACTTC
CATSRERDSSQNIQYF
>-|many|TRBJ2-1|16|TRBV28
TGTGCCAGCAGCCGACCGGGTGGGCTGCTTGCGAATGAGCAGTTCTTC
CASSRPGGLLANEQFF
>-|-|TRBJ2-2|15|TRBV7-6
TGTGCCAGCACCCCCTCCCGGTTGGGTACCGGGGAGCTGTTTTTT
CASTPSRLGTGELFF
>-|-|TRBJ1-2|12|TRBV28
TGTGCCAGCAGCCGGCAGACTTATGGCTACACCTTC
CASSRQTYGYTF
>TRBD2|-|TRBJ2-5|15|TRBV5-1
TGCGCCAGCTATTATAGCGGGAGGGCCGGAGAGACCCAGTACTTC
CASYYSGRAGETQYF
>-|many|TRBJ2-2|15|TRBV7-3
TGTGCCAGCAGCTTAATGGGGCCGAACACCGGGGAGCTGTTTTTT
CASSLMGPNTGELFF
>-|few|TRBJ2-3|13|TRBV20-1
TGCAGTGCCAGACAGGCTAGCACAGATACGCAGTATTTT
CSARQASTDTQYF
>-|many|TRBJ2-3|13|TRBV20-1
TGCAGTGCTGTAGGAAGTGTGGAAGATACGCAGTATTTT
CSAVGSVEDTQYF
>TRBD2|many|TRBJ2-3|14|TRBV28
TGTGCCAGCAATATGGTAGCGGGATCAGATACGCAGTATTTT
CASNMVAGSDTQYF
>TRBD2|-|TRBJ2-7|14|TRBV20-1
TGCAGTGCTAGCGGGACTAGCGGGAGGTACGAGCAGTACTTC
CSASGTSGRYEQYF
>-|many|TRBJ2-1|16|TRBV24-1
TGTGCCACCAGTGACAGGGGTTCGGGTAGTTACAATGAGCAGTTCTTC
CATSDRGSGSYNEQFF
>-|few|TRBJ2-1|15|TRBV4-2
TGTGCCAGCAGCCCATCATGGGCGGCGGGGAATGAGCAGTTCTTC
CASSPSWAAGNEQFF
>-|-|TRBJ1-1|14|TRBV19
TGTGCCAGTAACCCGGGACACTCCTCTTCTGAAGCTTTCTTT
CASNPGHSSSEAFF
>-|once|TRBJ2-1|17|TRBV7-2
TGTGCCAGCAGTTTCGGAAGGGACACCCTAGGTCGCAATGAGCAGTTCTTC
CASSFGRDTLGRNEQFF
>-|many|TRBJ1-1|11|TRBV29-1
TGCAGCGTTGGGGACAACACTGAAGCTTTCTTT
CSVGDNTEAFF
>TRBD1|-|TRBJ2-1|16|TRBV28
TGTGCCAGCAGCCGTACCGGGACAGGGGCGCACGATGAGCAGTTCTTC
CASSRTGTGAHDEQFF
>-|-|TRBJ2-7|15|TRBV11-3
TGTGCCAACAGCTTTCGTGGGACGGGAACCTACGAGCAGTACTTC
CANSFRGTGTYEQYF
>-|many|TRBJ2-7|15|TRBV12-3/TRBV12-4
TGTGCCAGCAGTTTAGTTTCTTTGGGCAGCTACGAGCAGTACTTC
CASSLVSLGSYEQYF
>TRBD1|-|TRBJ1-1|14|TRBV20-1
TGCAGTGCTAGACAGACAGGGGGATACACTGAAGCTTTCTTT
CSARQTGGYTEAFF
>-|many|TRBJ2-7|14|TRBV5-1
TGCGCCAGCAGCCCGGGGGACCACTCCTACGAGCAGTACTTC
CASSPGDHSYEQYF
>-|many|TRBJ2-7|13|TRBV2
TGTGCCAGCATTGAACAGGGAGGCTACGAGCAGTACTTC
CASIEQGGYEQYF
>-|-|TRBJ2-1|15|TRBV9
TGTGCCAGCAGCCCCGGTGCGAGCTCCTACAATGAGCAGTTCTTC
CASSPGASSYNEQFF
>-|-|TRBJ2-7|14|TRBV11-3
TGTGCCAGCAGCTTAGATGGGAGTGTGGGGGAGCAGTACTTC
CASSLDGSVGEQYF
>TRBD1|many|TRBJ1-1|14|TRBV20-1
TGCAGTGCTAGAGACCCTGACAGGGTGACGGGAGCTTTCTTT
CSARDPDRVTGAFF
>-|-|TRBJ2-1|16|TRBV3-1
TGTGCCAGCAGCGGAACCAGGTGGGGGCCATACAATGAGCAGTTCTTC
CASSGTRWGPYNEQFF